This TCR beta chain is from a study of early T cells in non-severe SARS-CoV-2 infection. One entry per CDR3 protein results from TCRdb running MiXCR on the 5' RACE reads. Altogether 75,000 to 90,000 distinct CDR3 sequences are present, about 10% being singletons, with the ten largest covering approximately 8%. Germline lookup yields CDR1 SGHDT and CDR2 YYEEEE. The V segment lost 4 bases and the J segment 2 bases; nucleotides outside the gene matches: 10. The CDR3 spans 17 residues. This clonotype was recorded at least ten times. Sequencing used whole blood, obtained at baseline. The origin of this receptor is an adult who was a healthcare worker with PCR-confirmed SARS-CoV-2 infection or an uninfected control (not recorded which). The chain links TRBV5-6 to TRBJ2-3; 10 nucleotides agree with TRBD2. CDR3 in amino acids: CASSTRRLAGVTDTQYF. CDR3 nucleotide sequence: TGTGCCAGCAGCACGAGGCGACTAGCGGGTGTCACAGATACGCAGTATTTT. Filled out from reference TRBV5-6 and TRBJ2-3, the complete variable domain reads DAGVTQSPTHLIKTRGQQVTLRCSPKSGHDTVSWYQQALGQGPQFIFQYYEEEERQRGNFPDRFSGHQFPNYSSELNVNALLLGDSALYLCASSTRRLAGVTDTQYFGPGTRLTVL.